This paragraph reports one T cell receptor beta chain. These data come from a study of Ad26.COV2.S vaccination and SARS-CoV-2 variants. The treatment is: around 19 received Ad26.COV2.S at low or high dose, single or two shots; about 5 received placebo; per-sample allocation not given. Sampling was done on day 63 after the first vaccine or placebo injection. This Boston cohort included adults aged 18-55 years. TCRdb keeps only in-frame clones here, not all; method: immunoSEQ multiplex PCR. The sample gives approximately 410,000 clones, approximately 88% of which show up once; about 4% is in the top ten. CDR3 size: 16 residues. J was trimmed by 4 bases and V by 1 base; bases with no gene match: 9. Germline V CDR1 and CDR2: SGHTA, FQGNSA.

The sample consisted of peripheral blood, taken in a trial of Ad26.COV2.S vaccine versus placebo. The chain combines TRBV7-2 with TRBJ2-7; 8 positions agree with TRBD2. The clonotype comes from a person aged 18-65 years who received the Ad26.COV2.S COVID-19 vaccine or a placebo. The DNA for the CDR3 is TGTGCCAGCAGCTTAGAGGGGACTAGGGCCCGATACGAGCAGTACTTC. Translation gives CASSLEGTRARYEQYF.